The clone carrying this T cell receptor beta chain occurred a few times. Antigen specificity is unknown. The sample belongs to a study of T-cell memory formation after mild COVID-19. Regarding the study as a whole: Chiefly within CM and EM were the contracting CD4+ clones; CD8+ ones were within EMRA. Memory cells collected pre-infection included some clones that later responded, suggesting cross-reactive memory joined. Unconfirmed was the SARS-CoV-2 specificity of second-wave clones that peaked on day 37.

Germline V gives CDR1 MNHEY, CDR2 SMNVEV (reference sequence). The V and J ends lost 4 bases and 4 bases respectively, with 7 bases between them. CDR3 size: 12 residues. 5'RACE with constant-segment primers yielded barcoded, UMI-tagged TCR alpha and TCR beta cDNA libraries. TCRdb passed the 5' RACE reads through MiXCR, listing each CDR3 protein once. The sample holds fewer than 350,000 distinct CDR3 sequences, 8.2% seen once. The sequenced material came from PBMCs or a T cell subset sorted from them (not recorded which). The V gene is TRBV27, the J gene TRBJ2-5; D remains unclear. This clonotype originated in a young man who had mild COVID-19 (a few samples of this study predate the infection). Cell type and time point are not known. The CDR3 reads CASSYRGETQYF. CDR3 coding DNA: TGTGCCAGCAGTTATCGTGGAGAGACCCAGTACTTC.